These 27 T cell receptor beta chains originate from one sample sequenced in a study of T cell responses to AZD1222 COVID-19 vaccine. Repertoires were generated with immunoSEQ multiplex PCR, while TCRdb's copy carries only in-frame clones and drops some. The sample includes roughly 100,000 clones, 88% of them seen just once. Sequenced material: peripheral blood, taken on day 0 of AZD1222 vaccination. These TCRs come from an adult in good health.

The V call is TRBV5-4, the J call TRBJ2-7; D is possibly TRBD2 (5 bases). Per the germline V gene, CDR1 is SGHNT and CDR2 is YYREEE (reference sequence). This CDR3 is 15 amino acids long. Trimming took off 0 bases at V and 3 bases at J, with 13 bases between the two ends. The CDR3 protein is CASSLGAGIFYEQYF. The CDR3 DNA is TGTGCCAGCAGCTTGGGGGCCGGGATCTTCTACGAGCAGTACTTC.

The gene calls are TRBV29-1 and TRBJ2-3; no definite D call. The length of the CDR3 is 14 residues. Trimming stripped 3 bases from V and 0 bases from J, with 10 bases between. Germline V gene data show CDR1 as SQVTM and CDR2 as ANQGSEA. This CDR3 reads CSVDLGSSTDTQYF. The CDR3 DNA sequence: TGCAGCGTTGATCTGGGATCTAGCACAGATACGCAGTATTTT.

The rearrangement links TRBV11-3 to TRBJ2-2, with D unclear. This CDR3 has 14 amino acids. Germline V gives CDR1 SGHNT, CDR2 YENEEA. Deletions cut 2 bases from V and 1 base from J, with 5 bases between. The CDR3 here is CASSLMGNTGELFF. In DNA, the CDR3 is TGTGCCAGCAGCTTAATGGGGAACACCGGGGAGCTGTTTTTT. Drawing the rest from reference TRBV11-3 and TRBJ2-2, the complete variable domain is EAGVVQSPRYKIIEKKQPVAFWCNPISGHNTLYWYLQNLGQGPELLIRYENEEAVDDSQLPKDRFSAERLKGVDSTLKIQPAELGDSAVYLCASSLMGNTGELFFGEGSRLTVL.

This sequence joins TRBV7-2 and TRBJ1-6, with 7 positions matching TRBD1. Germline values: CDR1 SGHTA, CDR2 FQGNSA. The V gene end was trimmed by 4 bases and the J gene end by 9 bases; junction bases not matched to a gene: 12. This CDR3 spans 16 amino acids. CDR3 DNA: TGTGCCAGCAGCTCCACCACAGGGGCGGGGAGTTCACCCCTCCACTTT. This sequence encodes CASSSTTGAGSSPLHF.

The sample holds a few counts of this clone. The rearrangement links TRBV7-3 to TRBJ1-1; D possibly corresponds to TRBD1 (6 bases). Trimming left V 5 bases short and J 4 bases short, with 11 bases between. CDR1 SGHTA and CDR2 FQGTGA come from the germline V gene. CDR3 length equals 13 residues. The DNA for the CDR3 is TGTGCCAGCAGCAGTACAGGGTCCACTGAAGCTTTCTTT. It codes for CASSSTGSTEAFF.

This CDR3 is CASSAGPGRAYEQYF. CDR3 nucleotides: TGTGCCAGCAGTGCAGGACCGGGACGGGCCTACGAGCAGTACTTC. The rearrangement uses TRBV6-4 and TRBJ2-7; the D gene could be TRBD1 or TRBD2 (5 bases each). Per the germline V gene, CDR1 is MRHNA and CDR2 is SNTAGT. V was shortened by 4 bases and J by 2 bases, with 15 bases between the two germline ends. There are 15 residues in the CDR3.

The chain has TRBV6-2 or TRBV6-3 and TRBJ1-1; D remains unclear. The CDR3 has 14 amino acids. The germline V gene has CDR1 MNHEY and CDR2 SVGEGT. V lost 5 bases, J lost 3 bases, and 13 bases lay in between. CDR3 coding DNA: TGTGCCAGCAGTACCGGAGGTGGGGACACTGAAGCTTTCTTT. It is translated as CASSTGGGDTEAFF.

This chain joins TRBV19 and TRBJ1-2; no firm D call. CDR1 LNHDA and CDR2 SQIVND come from the germline V gene (reference sequence). V was shortened by 3 bases and J by 1 base, with 9 bases between the two germline ends. The CDR3 sequence is 14 residues long. The CDR3 sequence: CASSMSDLNYGYTF. CDR3 bases: TGTGCCAGTAGTATGTCGGACCTTAACTATGGCTACACCTTC.

V usage is TRBV7-9 and J usage is TRBJ1-6; 7 bases fit TRBD1. The length of the CDR3 is 15 residues. Germline-derived CDR1 and CDR2 are SEHNR and FQNEAQ (reference sequence). Trimming removed 6 bases from V and 8 bases from J; junction bases left unmatched: 10. The CDR3 bases are TGTGCCAGCAGACCAGGGGGAGGACGGTATTCACCCCTCCACTTT. This translates into CASRPGGGRYSPLHF. The full variable domain, rest sourced from reference TRBV7-9 and TRBJ1-6, is DTGVSQNPRHKITKRGQNVTFRCDPISEHNRLYWYRQTLGQGPEFLTYFQNEAQLEKSRLLSDRFSAERPKGSFSTLEIQRTEQGDSAMYLCASRPGGGRYSPLHFGNGTRLTVT.

The V gene is TRBV5-1, the J gene TRBJ1-4; the D gene is possibly TRBD1 (6 bases). V lost 7 bases, J lost 6 bases, and 16 bases lay in between. Germline assignment: CDR1 SGHRS and CDR2 YFSETQ. The CDR3 runs to 14 residues. The DNA of the CDR3 is TGCGCCAGCTCCCTCGGGGGCGCTGATGAAAAACTGTTTTTT. It specifies CASSLGGADEKLFF.

The chain links TRBV27 to TRBJ2-7; possible D gene TRBD1, 6 bases. Germline V gives CDR1 MNHEY, CDR2 SMNVEV (reference sequence). Trimming pared 7 bases from V and 7 bases from J, leaving 20 bases between. This CDR3 comprises 14 residues. CDR3 in DNA: TGTGCCAGCAAGTTCACAGGGATTCCTGGGGAGCAGTACTTC. This gives the protein CASKFTGIPGEQYF.

The gene calls are TRBV14 and TRBJ2-1; a weak D match, TRBD1 (5 bases). Per germline, CDR1 SGHDN and CDR2 FVKESK. The germline V and J ends were trimmed by 4 bases and 6 bases, with 22 bases remaining between them. The CDR3 consists of 17 residues. CDR3 sequence reads: CASSPMFGSPQGNEQFF. The CDR3 DNA reads TGTGCCAGCAGCCCTATGTTCGGGTCCCCGCAGGGCAATGAGCAGTTCTTC.

This chain joins TRBV4-3 and TRBJ2-7; TRBD1 might be the D (6 bases). The CDR3 length is 16 residues. Germline V gene sequence: CDR1 LGHNA, CDR2 YSLEER. Trimming stripped 1 base from V and 6 bases from J, with 19 bases between. CDR3 in DNA: TGCGCCAGCAGCCAAGGAACAGCGGCACAGGGAAGCGAGCAGTACTTC. Amino acid sequence: CASSQGTAAQGSEQYF.

This sequence joins TRBV11-2 and TRBJ1-2, with D possibly matching TRBD1 (5 bases). The germline CDR1 and CDR2 sequences are SGHAT and FQNNGV. The CDR3 covers 15 residues. Trimming shortened V by 1 base and J by 2 bases, and 11 bases separated the two germline ends. For the CDR3, the DNA is TGTGCCAGCAGCTTAGGGGGGAAGGGGAACTATGGCTACACCTTC. This sequence encodes CASSLGGKGNYGYTF. Full variable domain (rest looked up from reference TRBV11-2 and TRBJ1-2): EAGVAQSPRYKIIEKRQSVAFWCNPISGHATLYWYQQILGQGPKLLIQFQNNGVVDDSQLPKDRFSAERLKGVDSTLKIQPAKLEDSAVYLCASSLGGKGNYGYTFGSGTRLTVV.

CDR3 region: CASSHGTPEQFF. CDR3 bases: TGTGCCAGCAGCCACGGGACACCTGAGCAGTTCTTC. The chain couples TRBV14 to TRBJ2-1, with D perhaps TRBD1 (6 bases). Germline-derived CDR1 and CDR2 are SGHDN and FVKESK. This CDR3 has 12 residues. V gave up 3 bases and J gave up 9 bases, with 9 bases separating them.

The chain employs TRBV12-3 or TRBV12-4 and TRBJ1-3; no reliable D call. This CDR3 has 13 residues. Trimming pared 4 bases from V and 0 bases from J, leaving 4 bases between. CDR3 sequence (DNA): TGTGCCAGCAGTTACAACTCTGGAAACACCATATATTTT. Translated, it gives CASSYNSGNTIYF.

The J gene is TRBJ1-5, the V gene TRBV27; 10 bases fit TRBD1. This CDR3 contains 18 residues. V was clipped by 0 bases and J by 3 bases; unmatched bases: 8. The germline CDR1 and CDR2 sequences are MNHEY and SMNVEV (reference sequence). The CDR3 nucleotides read TGTGCCAGCAGTTTATCGATACAGGGGACAGGGGCCAATCAGCCCCAGCATTTT. The encoded protein is CASSLSIQGTGANQPQHF.

The CDR3 DNA follows: TGTGCCAGCAGTTACTCGATCCCAGGGAATGGCAATGAGCAGTTCTTC. It codes for CASSYSIPGNGNEQFF. The chain joins TRBV6-5 to TRBJ2-1, with D possibly TRBD1 on 5 matching bases. V lost 0 bases and J 6 bases, leaving 15 bases between the germline ends. Germline V gene sequence: CDR1 MNHEY, CDR2 SVGAGI. This CDR3 contains 16 residues.

Note on this clone: Relative to the germline gene, one junction end is altered; a read error may explain this. The chain uses TRBV7-7 and TRBJ2-7, with D possibly being TRBD1 (5 bases). The V gene's germline CDR1 is SSHAT and CDR2 FNYEAQ (reference sequence). The CDR3 consists of 14 residues. The CDR3 DNA reads TGTGCTAGCAGCTTAGACAGCAGGTCCCACGAGCAGTACTTC. Its translation is CASSLDSRSHEQYF.

This chain uses TRBV18 with TRBJ1-1; no clear D. The V gene's germline CDR1 is KGHSH and CDR2 LQKENI. Trimming removed 0 bases at V and 1 base at J, with 18 bases between. The CDR3 is made up of 18 amino acids. The CDR3 sequence is CASSPPFPGLRQNTEAFF. The CDR3 region has the DNA TGTGCCAGCTCACCACCCTTCCCGGGCCTGCGACAGAACACTGAAGCTTTCTTT.

The CDR3, as DNA: TGCGCCAGCAGCTTGGCTACCGCCCGGGGTGTCACGGAGCAGTTCTTC. Its translation is CASSLATARGVTEQFF. The chain carries TRBV5-1 and TRBJ2-1; D perhaps matches TRBD2 (5 bases). The CDR3 has 16 amino acids. The V and J ends lost 0 bases and 10 bases respectively, with 20 bases between them. The germline V gene has CDR1 SGHRS and CDR2 YFSETQ.

The chain combines TRBV18 with TRBJ1-1; D is ambiguous. In germline, CDR1 is KGHSH, CDR2 LQKENI. CDR3 length equals 12 residues. Trimming stripped 3 bases from V and 4 bases from J, with 6 bases between. As DNA, the CDR3 is TGTGCCAGCTCACCCCGGACCACTGAAGCTTTCTTT. Protein: CASSPRTTEAFF.

This chain connects TRBV15 to TRBJ2-2; 8 bases agree with TRBD2. Germline V gene sequence: CDR1 LNHNV, CDR2 YYDKDF (reference sequence). CDR3 size: 15 residues. V trimming: 8 bases; J trimming: 5 bases; junction bases outside the gene matches: 10. The CDR3 DNA sequence: TGTGCCACCCGAATGGGCGGGGGGAGAACCGGGGAGCTGTTTTTT. Translation gives CATRMGGGRTGELFF.

This clone was observed once. J is TRBJ1-2 and V is TRBV18; D is unclear. Trimming removed 3 bases at V and 3 bases at J, with 11 bases between. The CDR3 runs to 14 residues. CDR1 and CDR2 (germline): KGHSH, LQKENI. This CDR3 is CASSPLRSYYGYTF. CDR3 sequence (DNA): TGTGCCAGCTCACCTTTGAGATCTTACTATGGCTACACCTTC.

The chain recombines TRBV5-1 with TRBJ1-4; D perhaps matches TRBD1 (5 bases). V was trimmed by 3 bases and J by 3 bases, leaving 15 bases between them. Germline V CDR1 and CDR2: SGHRS, YFSETQ. This CDR3 contains 16 residues. Here the CDR3 reads CASSSTDYKANEKLFF. DNA of the CDR3: TGCGCCAGCAGCTCGACAGACTATAAAGCTAATGAAAAACTGTTTTTT.

CDR3 sequence: CASSADVGSVTGELFF. The CDR3 coding sequence is TGTGCCAGCAGCGCCGATGTGGGGAGTGTCACCGGGGAGCTGTTTTTT. The chain carries TRBV9 and TRBJ2-2, with D possibly being TRBD2 (5 bases). V gave up 3 bases and J gave up 4 bases, with 16 bases separating them. The CDR3 covers 16 residues. The germline CDR1 and CDR2 sequences are SGDLS and YYNGEE. The variable domain in full, completed from reference TRBV9 and TRBJ2-2, reads DSGVTQTPKHLITATGQRVTLRCSPRSGDLSVYWYQQSLDQGLQFLIQYYNGEERAKGNILERFSAQQFPDLHSELNLSSLELGDSALYFCASSADVGSVTGELFFGEGSRLTVL.

The rearrangement joins TRBV9 to TRBJ2-5, with TRBD1 identical over 8 bases. J was trimmed by 5 bases and V by 0 bases; bases with no gene match: 9. CDR1 and CDR2 (germline): SGDLS, YYNGEE. The CDR3 extends over 16 amino acids. CDR3 nucleotides: TGTGCCAGCAGCGTAGCGGCGACAGGGGTTGGGGAGACCCAGTACTTC. It codes for CASSVAATGVGETQYF.